This paragraph covers one TCR beta chain sequence. This CDR3 has 16 amino acids. TCRdb recomputed calls from the PCR reads with MiXCR, one row per CDR3 protein. The sample comprises 15,000 to 20,000 distinct CDR3 sequences, roughly 40% of which are singletons, and approximately 18% rests with the top ten. This specimen comes from a study of tumor-infiltrating lymphocytes in oesophageal squamous cell carcinoma. The chain has TRBV21-1 and TRBJ2-1; the table's D call, TRBD1, has no DNA check behind it. The J call may be faulty, since TRBJ1-2 better matches the DNA end. TRBV21-1 corresponds to a pseudogene. The clonotype originates from a female donor with esophageal squamous cell carcinoma. The sequenced sample consisted of normal esophageal tissue next to the tumor. The CDR3: CASSNIVRTGVWGYTF. The CDR3 coding sequence is TGTGCCAGCAGCAACATCGTCAGGACAGGGGTATGGGGCTACACCTTC.